This TCR beta chain was documented in a study of shared clonotypes between healthy human individuals. The CDR3 runs 13 residues. Trimming pared 3 bases from V and 8 bases from J, leaving 13 bases between. The V gene's germline CDR1 is KGHSH and CDR2 LQKENI. General study results and limits: It was only blood that was sampled, and tissue repertoires likely differ.

Only in-frame clones appear in the TCRdb table, and some are missing; sequencing was by immunoSEQ multiplex PCR. There are under 2,500,000 clones in the sample; approximately 96% occur only once, and less than 0.15% lies in the top ten. A note on this clone: Its matching antigen is unknown.

The source of this sequence is a man between 18 and 35 years old in good health. V and J are TRBV18 and TRBJ1-2; D ambiguous. The source material was naive CD4+ T cells sorted from blood. Subset indicated: CD45RA+ positively selected. The CDR3 is CASSPFSLAGYTF. The CDR3, as DNA: TGTGCCAGCTCACCGTTTAGCCTGGCAGGCTACACCTTC.